Presented here are 25 T cell receptor beta chains from one specimen sequenced in a study of CD8+ T cells in alopecia areata. Isolated RNA was reverse transcribed into cDNA used as the sequencing template. Data came from immunoSEQ multiplex PCR; TCRdb stores just in-frame clones and leaves some out. The profile covers about 110,000 clones, with around three fifths appearing a single time and roughly an eighth taken by the ten largest. Treatment reported: oral pan-JAK inhibitor, 5-10 mg twice daily. The starting material was CD8+ T cells sorted from blood, obtained at week 24, from a patient treated with tofacitinib. The receptors were gathered from a human donor with alopecia areata.

The rearrangement joins TRBV7-9 to TRBJ2-5, with 7 bases identical to TRBD1. V was clipped by 3 bases and J by 4 bases; unmatched bases: 8. This CDR3 has 15 amino acids. Germline CDR1 is SEHNR and CDR2 is FQNEAQ (reference sequence). The CDR3 coding sequence is TGTGCCAGCAGCTTGGACGACAGGGCCGGAGAGACCCAGTACTTC. It is translated as CASSLDDRAGETQYF.

This clone was picked up a small number of times. The chain recombines TRBV19 with TRBJ2-3, with 12 bases fitting TRBD2. The CDR3 has 15 amino acids. Germline values: CDR1 LNHDA, CDR2 SQIVND (reference sequence). Trimming cost V 10 bases and J 7 bases; bases outside gene matches: 12. The CDR3 spells CATTLAGGRVNTQYF. DNA for the CDR3: TGTGCCACCACACTAGCGGGGGGCCGTGTGAATACGCAGTATTTT. Drawing the rest from reference TRBV19 and TRBJ2-3, the complete variable domain is DGGITQSPKYLFRKEGQNVTLSCEQNLNHDAMYWYRQDPGQGLRLIYYSQIVNDFQKGDIAEGYSVSREKKESFPLTVTSAQKNPTAFYLCATTLAGGRVNTQYFGPGTRLTVL.

This clone has just a few counts. The genes are TRBV27 and TRBJ2-7, with D maybe TRBD1 (6 bases). Germline V gene data show CDR1 as MNHEY and CDR2 as SMNVEV (reference sequence). The V and J ends lost 0 bases and 0 bases respectively, with 12 bases between them. The CDR3 has 16 residues. In DNA form, the CDR3 reads TGTGCCAGCAGTTTATCGGCAGGGGAGCGCTCCTACGAGCAGTACTTC. Its translation is CASSLSAGERSYEQYF.

The V gene is TRBV1, the J gene TRBJ1-2; the table's D call of TRBD1 was not tested on the DNA. TRBV1 is shown as a pseudogene. CDR3 length: 13 residues. CDR3 protein: CTSSRGQGYGYTF. The CDR3 DNA reads TGCACCAGCAGCCGAGGACAGGGCTATGGCTACACCTTC.

This chain links TRBV25-1 with TRBJ2-5, with 7 bases lining up with TRBD1. The V segment lost 3 bases and the J segment 2 bases; nucleotides outside the gene matches: 3. This CDR3 has 14 amino acids. Germline lookup yields CDR1 MGHDK and CDR2 SYGVNS. Written as DNA, the CDR3 is TGTGCCAGCAGTGACTGGGACAGTCAAGAGACCCAGTACTTC. Its protein is CASSDWDSQETQYF.

V is TRBV6-5 and J is TRBJ2-5; no definite D call. The CDR3 consists of 16 residues. Trimming removed 0 bases from V and 1 base from J, with 12 bases in between. The V gene's germline CDR1 is MNHEY and CDR2 SVGAGI. CDR3 DNA sequence: TGTGCCAGCAGTTACTCAGTTTCGGCAGCCCAAGAGACCCAGTACTTC. Protein product: CASSYSVSAAQETQYF.

V and J are TRBV5-4 and TRBJ2-7, with D uncertain. Germline CDR1 is SGHNT and CDR2 is YYREEE (reference sequence). V shed 0 bases and J shed 3 bases, with 13 bases lying between them. The CDR3 length is 15 residues. The CDR3 bases are TGTGCCAGCAGCTTGGATAGCAGCTCGGTCTACGAGCAGTACTTC. This translates into CASSLDSSSVYEQYF.

This rearrangement joins TRBV19 to TRBJ1-5; tentative D call: TRBD1 (5 bases). Deletions cut 0 bases from V and 5 bases from J, with 14 bases between. CDR1 and CDR2 (germline): LNHDA, SQIVND (reference sequence). This CDR3 is built from 16 residues. CDR3 nucleotide sequence: TGTGCCAGTAGTATAGATCGGGAGGGGTACGATCAGCCCCAGCATTTT. This translates into CASSIDREGYDQPQHF.

This clone has just a few counts. The chain recombines TRBV7-9 with TRBJ2-3; D unclear. The germline gives CDR1 SEHNR, CDR2 FQNEAQ (reference sequence). CDR3 length: 17 amino acids. Trimming took off 6 bases at V and 5 bases at J, with 24 bases between the two ends. The CDR3 spells CASSSEIAKASGDTQYF. CDR3 in DNA: TGTGCCAGCAGTTCAGAAATCGCTAAGGCTTCTGGAGATACGCAGTATTTT. Together with reference TRBV7-9 and TRBJ2-3, the CDR3 gives the full variable domain: DTGVSQNPRHKITKRGQNVTFRCDPISEHNRLYWYRQTLGQGPEFLTYFQNEAQLEKSRLLSDRFSAERPKGSFSTLEIQRTEQGDSAMYLCASSSEIAKASGDTQYFGPGTRLTVL.

The CDR3 sequence: CASSLAGEGSYEQYF. CDR3 bases: TGTGCCAGCAGCTTAGCGGGGGAAGGCTCCTACGAGCAGTACTTC. The genes are TRBV7-2 and TRBJ2-7; tentatively, D is TRBD1 or TRBD2 (5 bases each). Looked up from germline, CDR1 is SGHTA and CDR2 is FQGNSA. V was clipped by 0 bases and J by 0 bases, with 9 bases between them. This CDR3 region has 15 residues.

The V call is TRBV5-6, the J call TRBJ2-5; D is unclear. CDR3 size: 13 residues. V shed 0 bases and J shed 4 bases, with 7 bases lying between them. Germline loops: CDR1 SGHDT, CDR2 YYEEEE. The CDR3 DNA is TGTGCCAGCAGCTTGGCCTCGGGAGAGACCCAGTACTTC. Protein product: CASSLASGETQYF.

This chain uses TRBV30 with TRBJ1-1; 7 bases map to TRBD1. CDR1 is GTSNPN and CDR2 is SVGIG in the germline V gene (reference sequence). The CDR3 contains 12 residues. V dropped 4 bases and J dropped 5; count of bases not matched to a gene: 4. The CDR3 spells CAWNRGETEAFF. CDR3 DNA sequence: TGTGCCTGGAACAGGGGTGAGACTGAAGCTTTCTTT.

The chain has TRBV7-9 and TRBJ2-1, with TRBD1 matching over 9 bases. Losses at the gene ends were 4 bases for V and 5 bases for J; bases not matched to a gene: 9. The CDR3 is 16 amino acids. Per the germline V gene, CDR1 is SEHNR and CDR2 is FQNEAQ (reference sequence). Written as DNA, the CDR3 is TGTGCCAGCAGCTCCTTGGGGACAGGGTCCCACAATGAGCAGTTCTTC. Protein sequence: CASSSLGTGSHNEQFF.

This clone was picked up a small number of times. Here the CDR3 DNA reads TGTGCCAGCAGTATCCTAAACGGACGCTACGAGCAGTACTTC. Translation gives CASSILNGRYEQYF. The V call is TRBV27, the J call TRBJ2-7, with D hard to call. The V and J ends lost 5 bases and 3 bases respectively, with 14 bases between them. The CDR3 spans 14 residues. Germline V CDR1 and CDR2: MNHEY, SMNVEV (reference sequence).

The chain uses TRBV6-1 and TRBJ2-5; 13 bases fit TRBD2. The V and J ends lost 6 bases and 5 bases, in that order; junction bases with no gene match: 6. This CDR3 contains 15 residues. Germline V gives CDR1 MNHNS, CDR2 SASEGT. The CDR3 loop reads CASSQTSGGPETQYF. The CDR3 nucleotides read TGTGCCAGCAGCCAGACTAGCGGGGGGCCGGAGACCCAGTACTTC.

The chain couples TRBV9 to TRBJ2-7; TRBD1 matches at 7 bases. Germline V gives CDR1 SGDLS, CDR2 YYNGEE. V lost 0 bases and J lost 7; bases outside the gene matches: 7. The CDR3 totals 14 residues. The CDR3 bases are TGTGCCAGCAGCGTAGCTACAGGGGTCAGGGAGCAGTACTTC. Translation gives CASSVATGVREQYF.

Of note for this clone: This sample includes further DNA sequences coding for the same CDR3. J is TRBJ2-7 and V is TRBV29-1; 7 nucleotides match TRBD1. The CDR3 runs 15 residues. Germline V lookup: CDR1 SQVTM, CDR2 ANQGSEA. The ends lost 0 bases at V and 6 bases at J; junction bases unmatched: 11. CDR3 coding DNA: TGCAGCGTTGAAGATCGACCTGAGAACAGGGGCGAGCAGTACTTC. It specifies CSVEDRPENRGEQYF.

This chain joins TRBV30 and TRBJ2-7; 9 bases fit TRBD1. The V gene end was trimmed by 5 bases and the J gene end by 3 bases; junction bases not matched to a gene: 5. Per the germline V gene, CDR1 is GTSNPN and CDR2 is SVGIG (reference sequence). This CDR3 has 13 residues. The CDR3 DNA is TGTGCCTGGGCCACAGGGGGCTACTACGAGCAGTACTTC. Amino acids: CAWATGGYYEQYF.

This chain joins TRBV25-1 and TRBJ1-1; D remains unclear. Germline loops: CDR1 MGHDK, CDR2 SYGVNS. CDR3 length: 12 amino acids. Trimming took 3 bases from V and 3 from J, leaving 5 bases between them. The DNA of the CDR3 is TGTGCCAGCAGTGACCTGGACACTGAAGCTTTCTTT. This gives the protein CASSDLDTEAFF. The variable domain in full, completed from reference TRBV25-1 and TRBJ1-1, reads EADIYQTPRYLVIGTGKKITLECSQTMGHDKMYWYQQDPGMELHLIHYSYGVNSTEKGDLSSESTVSRIRTEHFPLTLESARPSHTSQYLCASSDLDTEAFFGQGTRLTVV.

The chain combines TRBV13 with TRBJ2-7; no definite D call. Trimming shortened V by 8 bases and J by 0 bases, and 11 bases separated the two germline ends. Germline CDR1 is PRHDT and CDR2 is FYEKMQ (reference sequence). The CDR3 contains 13 residues. The CDR3 loop is CASGQRYSYEQYF. The CDR3 coding sequence is TGTGCCAGCGGCCAGCGCTACTCCTACGAGCAGTACTTC. The full variable domain, in which reference TRBV13 and TRBJ2-7 provide the parts outside the CDR3, is AAGVIQSPRHLIKEKRETATLKCYPIPRHDTVYWYQQGPGQDPQFLISFYEKMQSDKGSIPDRFSAQQFSDYHSELNMSSLELGDSALYFCASGQRYSYEQYFGPGTRLTVT.

V usage is TRBV5-6 and J usage is TRBJ1-2; 8 bases are a match to TRBD1. With V trimmed by 0 bases and J by 4 bases, 8 bases remained unmatched. CDR3 size: 16 residues. CDR1 SGHDT and CDR2 YYEEEE come from the germline V gene. The CDR3 nucleotides read TGTGCCAGCAGCTTGGTGATCAATACAGGGGGCTATGGCTACACCTTC. Translation gives CASSLVINTGGYGYTF.

The rearrangement joins TRBV13 to TRBJ1-6; D ambiguous. Trimming took off 0 bases at V and 0 bases at J, with 9 bases between the two ends. The CDR3 consists of 17 residues. The germline gives CDR1 PRHDT, CDR2 FYEKMQ (reference sequence). DNA for the CDR3: TGTGCCAGCAGCTTAGGCCAGGAGAGCTCCTATAATTCACCCCTCCACTTT. Translated, it gives CASSLGQESSYNSPLHF.

V and J are TRBV9 and TRBJ1-1, with D perhaps matching TRBD1 (5 bases). CDR1 is SGDLS, CDR2 YYNGEE, per germline. This CDR3 is 13 amino acids long. The V gene lost 0 bases and the J gene lost 4 bases, with 7 bases spanning the gap. CDR3: CASSVGGFTEAFF. The CDR3 DNA sequence: TGTGCCAGCAGCGTAGGGGGGTTCACTGAAGCTTTCTTT.

The sample holds a few counts of this clone. CDR3 region: CSVERGLGYGYTF. The CDR3 DNA reads TGCAGCGTTGAAAGGGGTCTTGGCTATGGCTACACCTTC. J is TRBJ1-2 and V is TRBV29-1, with D possibly TRBD1 on 5 matching bases. Between the trimmed V and J ends, which lost 2 bases and 4 bases, there was a span of 11 bases. The CDR3 sequence is 13 residues long. Germline loops: CDR1 SQVTM, CDR2 ANQGSEA.

The gene calls are TRBV6-5 and TRBJ2-5; no firm D call. Deletions cut 10 bases from V and 4 bases from J, with 10 bases between. The CDR3 totals 11 residues. Germline CDR1 is MNHEY and CDR2 is SVGAGI. The CDR3 spells CATAEGETQYF. CDR3 nucleotide sequence: TGTGCCACGGCGGAAGGAGAGACCCAGTACTTC.